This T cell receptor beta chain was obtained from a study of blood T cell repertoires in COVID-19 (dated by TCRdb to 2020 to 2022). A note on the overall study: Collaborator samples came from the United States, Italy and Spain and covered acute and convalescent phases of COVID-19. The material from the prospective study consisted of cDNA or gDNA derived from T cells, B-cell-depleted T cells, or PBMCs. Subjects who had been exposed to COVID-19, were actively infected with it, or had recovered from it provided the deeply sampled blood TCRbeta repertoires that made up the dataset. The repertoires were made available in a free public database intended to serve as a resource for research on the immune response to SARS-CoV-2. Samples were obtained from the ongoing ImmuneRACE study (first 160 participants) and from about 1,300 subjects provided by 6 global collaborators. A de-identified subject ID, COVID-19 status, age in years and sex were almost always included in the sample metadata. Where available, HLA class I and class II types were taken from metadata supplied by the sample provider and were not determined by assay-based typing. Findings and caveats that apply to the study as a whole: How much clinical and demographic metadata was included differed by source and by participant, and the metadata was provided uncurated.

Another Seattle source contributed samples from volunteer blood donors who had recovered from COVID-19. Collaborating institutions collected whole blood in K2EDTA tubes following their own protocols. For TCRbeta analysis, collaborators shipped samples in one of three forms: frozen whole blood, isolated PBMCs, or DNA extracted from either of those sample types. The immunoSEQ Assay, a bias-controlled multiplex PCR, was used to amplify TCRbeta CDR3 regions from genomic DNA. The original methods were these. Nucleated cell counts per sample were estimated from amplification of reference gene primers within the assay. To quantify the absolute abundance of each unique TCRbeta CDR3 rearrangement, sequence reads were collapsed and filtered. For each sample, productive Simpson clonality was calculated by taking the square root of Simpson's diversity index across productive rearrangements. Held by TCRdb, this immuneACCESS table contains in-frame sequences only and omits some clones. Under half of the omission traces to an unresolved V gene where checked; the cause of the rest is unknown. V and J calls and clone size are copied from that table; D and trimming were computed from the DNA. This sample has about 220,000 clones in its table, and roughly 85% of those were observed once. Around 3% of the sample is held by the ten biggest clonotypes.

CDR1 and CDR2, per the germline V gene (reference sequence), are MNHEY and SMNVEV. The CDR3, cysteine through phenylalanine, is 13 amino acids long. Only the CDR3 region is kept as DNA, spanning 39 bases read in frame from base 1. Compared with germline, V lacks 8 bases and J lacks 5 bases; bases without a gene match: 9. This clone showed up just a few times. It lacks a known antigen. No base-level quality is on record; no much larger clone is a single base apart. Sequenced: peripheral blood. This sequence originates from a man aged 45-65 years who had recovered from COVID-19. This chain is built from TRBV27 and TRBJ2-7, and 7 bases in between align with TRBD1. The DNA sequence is TGTGCCAGCGCTAGACAGGGAACCCACGAGCAGTACTTC. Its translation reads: CASARQGTHEQYF.